This T cell receptor (beta chain) came from a study of T cell repertoires in cytomegalovirus infection. Across the study: The study used recently identified HLA-C-restricted and well-studied HLA-B-restricted CMV epitopes. Public TCR beta signatures provided an indication of both CMV infection and a matching HLA type. General observations from the study: CMV carriers with the relevant HLA were identified by cumulative public TCR beta family frequency. Ex vivo, HLA-C-restricted CMV-specific TCR beta clonotypes prevailed over the rest of the response.

TCRdb independently ran MiXCR on the reads; one entry per CDR3 protein. The sample carries more than 300,000 distinct CDR3 sequences, about 34% recorded once. This clonotype turned up a few times. What it recognizes is unknown. This clonotype was sampled from a human donor in good health (CMV status not recorded). Some clones in this sample may be carry-over from other donors' samples. The specimen was cultured PBMCs, collected from culture after CMV antigen stimulation.

This chain's CDR3 is CASSALAVAKNIQYF. The CDR3 DNA reads TGTGCCAGCAGCGCCCTGGCGGTAGCCAAAAACATTCAGTACTTC. The chain carries TRBV11-2 and TRBJ2-4, with D hard to call. The CDR3 consists of 15 residues. From germline, CDR1 is SGHAT and CDR2 FQNNGV. The ends were cut back, 5 bases at V and 0 bases at J, with 11 bases in the middle.